One sample yielded the 2 T cell receptor beta chains listed below, sequenced in a study of blood T cell repertoires in COVID-19. The method was immunoSEQ multiplex PCR; TCRdb's version includes in-frame clones alone and lacks a portion of them. The table has about 96,000 clones, roughly 84% seen once; the top ten hold 17%. The sequenced sample was peripheral blood. These receptors were obtained from a woman in her sixties with acute or convalescent COVID-19.

The gene calls are TRBV19 and TRBJ1-6, with 7 positions matching TRBD1. CDR3 length equals 15 residues. From germline, CDR1 is LNHDA and CDR2 SQIVND (reference sequence). V shed 4 bases, J shed 7 bases, and the junction held 7 bases outside the gene matches. CDR3 amino acids: CASSTGADRNSPLHF. Here the CDR3 DNA reads TGTGCCAGTAGTACTGGGGCGGACAGGAATTCACCCCTCCACTTT.

The chain joins TRBV14 to TRBJ2-2; 7 bases fit TRBD1. CDR1 SGHDN and CDR2 FVKESK come from the germline V gene. The CDR3 has 13 amino acids. V gave up 5 bases and J gave up 7 bases; unmatched junction bases: 4. CDR3 in amino acids: CASSIQGVGELFF. The CDR3 DNA follows: TGTGCCAGCAGCATTCAGGGGGTCGGGGAGCTGTTTTTT.